The source of this T cell receptor (beta chain) is a study of blood T cell repertoires in COVID-19 (dated by TCRdb to the early 2020s). In the study overall: The collaborator samples originated in the United States, Italy and Spain and spanned the acute and convalescent phases of COVID-19. The material from the prospective study consisted of cDNA or gDNA derived from T cells, B-cell-depleted T cells, or PBMCs. Deeply sampled blood TCRbeta repertoires from subjects exposed to, actively infected with, or recovered from COVID-19 were included in the dataset. The repertoires were released in a freely available public database intended as a resource for research on the immune response to SARS-CoV-2. The samples were drawn from two sources: the first 160 participants of the ongoing ImmuneRACE study, and approximately 1,300 subjects contributed by 6 global collaborators. A de-identified subject ID, COVID-19 status, age in years and sex were almost always included in the sample metadata. HLA class I and class II types, where available, came from metadata supplied by the sample provider rather than from assay-based typing.

Regarding this clone: This clone's antigen is unknown. The record has no base qualities; no much larger clone is one base away.

Each collaborating institution followed its own protocols to collect whole blood in K2EDTA tubes. For TCRbeta analysis, collaborators shipped samples in one of three forms: frozen whole blood, isolated PBMCs, or DNA extracted from either of those sample types. TCRbeta CDR3 regions were amplified from genomic DNA using the immunoSEQ Assay, a bias-controlled multiplex PCR. For the original study's pipeline: Nucleated cell counts per sample were estimated from amplification of reference gene primers within the assay. To quantify the absolute abundance of each unique TCRbeta CDR3 rearrangement, sequence reads were collapsed and filtered. Productive Simpson clonality was computed per sample as the square root of Simpson's diversity index over productive rearrangements. TCRdb provides this immuneACCESS table in a form limited to in-frame rearrangements. Some clones are lacking; in checked studies, under half of them reflect an unresolved V gene, and why the rest are absent is not known. V, J and clone size reflect that table, while D and trimming were determined from the DNA. The sample table contains some 490,000 clones; only one count was recorded for approximately 85% of them. About 3% of the sample is in the top ten clones.

Study-wide findings and limitations: Clinical and demographic metadata were provided uncurated, with the amount varying by source and participant.

The CDR3 numbers 12 residues from cysteine through phenylalanine. Of all the DNA, just the CDR3 is kept, 36 bases in frame from base 1. The trim is 4 bases for V and 5 bases for J, with a gap of 8 bases between the germline ends. The germline V gene (reference sequence) sets CDR1 to MNHEY and CDR2 to SMNVEV. This clonotype was obtained from a human donor in a cohort sampled during active COVID-19. This chain joins TRBV27 to TRBJ1-1; the D segment cannot be called with confidence. The sequenced sample was peripheral blood. The CDR3 sequence is CASSSRNTEAFF. The DNA sequence is given as TGTGCCAGCAGTTCGAGAAATACTGAAGCTTTCTTT.